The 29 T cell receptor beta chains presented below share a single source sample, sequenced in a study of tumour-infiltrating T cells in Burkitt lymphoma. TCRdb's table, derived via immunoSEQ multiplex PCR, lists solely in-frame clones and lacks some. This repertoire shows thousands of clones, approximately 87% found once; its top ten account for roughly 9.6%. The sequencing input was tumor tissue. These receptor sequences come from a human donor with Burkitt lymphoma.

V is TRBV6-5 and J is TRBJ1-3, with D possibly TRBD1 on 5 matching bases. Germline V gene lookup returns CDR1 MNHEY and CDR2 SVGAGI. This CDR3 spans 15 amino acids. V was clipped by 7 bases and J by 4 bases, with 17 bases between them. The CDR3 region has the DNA TGTGCCAGCATGGGGGACCCTCTTATCGGAAACACCATATATTTT. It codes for CASMGDPLIGNTIYF.

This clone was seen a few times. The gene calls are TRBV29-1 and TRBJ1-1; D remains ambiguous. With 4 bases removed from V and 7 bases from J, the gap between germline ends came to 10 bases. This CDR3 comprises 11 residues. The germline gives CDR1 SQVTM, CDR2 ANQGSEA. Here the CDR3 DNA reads TGCAGCGTTGGAGTGGGAATTGAAGCTTTCTTT. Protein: CSVGVGIEAFF.

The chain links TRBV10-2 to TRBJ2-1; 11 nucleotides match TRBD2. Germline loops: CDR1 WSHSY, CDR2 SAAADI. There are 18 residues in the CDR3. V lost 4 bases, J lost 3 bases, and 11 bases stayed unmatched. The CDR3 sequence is CASSVPPSGRLHYNEQFF. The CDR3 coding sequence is TGCGCCAGCAGTGTCCCCCCTAGCGGGAGGCTTCACTACAATGAGCAGTTCTTC.

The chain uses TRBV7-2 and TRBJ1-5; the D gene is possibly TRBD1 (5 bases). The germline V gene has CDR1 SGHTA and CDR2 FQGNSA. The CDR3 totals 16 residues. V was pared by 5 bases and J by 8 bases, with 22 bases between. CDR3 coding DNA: TGTGCCAGCAGCCCCAATGCGGCCGGCACGGGGGAGCCCCAGCATTTT. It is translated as CASSPNAAGTGEPQHF. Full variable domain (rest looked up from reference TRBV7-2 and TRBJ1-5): GAGVSQSPSNKVTEKGKDVELRCDPISGHTALYWYRQSLGQGLEFLIYFQGNSAPDKSGLPSDRFSAERTGGSVSTLTIQRTQQEDSAVYLCASSPNAAGTGEPQHFGDGTRLSIL.

The CDR3 sequence is CASSLTSEYNEQFF. The DNA of the CDR3 is TGTGCCAGCAGCTTGACTAGCGAGTACAATGAGCAGTTCTTC. The rearrangement joins TRBV11-2 to TRBJ2-1; 8 positions agree with TRBD2. J was trimmed by 4 bases and V by 3 bases; bases with no gene match: 2. From germline, CDR1 is SGHAT and CDR2 FQNNGV. The CDR3 loop spans 14 amino acids.

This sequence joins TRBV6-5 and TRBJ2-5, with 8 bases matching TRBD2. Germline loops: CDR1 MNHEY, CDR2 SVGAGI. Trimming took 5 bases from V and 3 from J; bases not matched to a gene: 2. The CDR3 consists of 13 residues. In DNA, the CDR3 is TGTGCCAGCAGTCTTAGCGGGGAAGAGACCCAGTACTTC. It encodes CASSLSGEETQYF.

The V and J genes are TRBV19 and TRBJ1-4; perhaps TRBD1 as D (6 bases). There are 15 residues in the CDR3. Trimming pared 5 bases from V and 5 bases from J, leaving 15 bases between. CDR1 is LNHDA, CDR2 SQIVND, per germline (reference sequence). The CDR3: CASSAGQIGNEKLFF. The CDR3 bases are TGTGCCAGTAGTGCCGGACAGATCGGGAATGAAAAACTGTTTTTT.

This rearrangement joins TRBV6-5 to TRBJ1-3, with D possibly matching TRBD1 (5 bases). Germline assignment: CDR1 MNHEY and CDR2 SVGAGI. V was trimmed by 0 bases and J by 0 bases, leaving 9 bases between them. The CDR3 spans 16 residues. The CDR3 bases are TGTGCCAGCAGTTACTCGCCAGGGAACTCTGGAAACACCATATATTTT. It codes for CASSYSPGNSGNTIYF.

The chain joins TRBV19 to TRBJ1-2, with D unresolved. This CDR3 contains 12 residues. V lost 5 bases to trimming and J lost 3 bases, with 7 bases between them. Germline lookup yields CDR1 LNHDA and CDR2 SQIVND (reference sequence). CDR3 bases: TGTGCCAGTAGTCCAAGGGACTATGGCTACACCTTC. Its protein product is CASSPRDYGYTF.

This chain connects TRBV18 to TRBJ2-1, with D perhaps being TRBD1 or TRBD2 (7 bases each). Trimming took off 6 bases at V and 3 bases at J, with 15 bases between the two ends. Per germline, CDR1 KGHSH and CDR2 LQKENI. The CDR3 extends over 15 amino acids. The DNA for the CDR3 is TGTGCCAGCTCCCCCACAGGGGACTACTACAATGAGCAGTTCTTC. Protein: CASSPTGDYYNEQFF.

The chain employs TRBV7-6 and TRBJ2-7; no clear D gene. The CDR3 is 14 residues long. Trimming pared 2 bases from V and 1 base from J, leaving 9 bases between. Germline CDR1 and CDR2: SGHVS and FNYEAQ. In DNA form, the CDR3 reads TGTGCCAGCAGCTTACTGTCAAGATCCTACGAGCAGTACTTC. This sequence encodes CASSLLSRSYEQYF.

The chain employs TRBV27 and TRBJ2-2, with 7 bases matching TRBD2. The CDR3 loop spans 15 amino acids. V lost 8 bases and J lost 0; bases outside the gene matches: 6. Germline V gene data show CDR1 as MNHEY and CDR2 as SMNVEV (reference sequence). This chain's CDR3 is CASPFLAANTGELFF. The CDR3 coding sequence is TGTGCCAGCCCCTTCCTAGCGGCGAACACCGGGGAGCTGTTTTTT.

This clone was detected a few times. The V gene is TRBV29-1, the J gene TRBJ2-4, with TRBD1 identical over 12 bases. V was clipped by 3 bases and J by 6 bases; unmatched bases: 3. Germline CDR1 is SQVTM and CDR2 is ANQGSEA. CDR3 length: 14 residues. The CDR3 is CSVDTGQGANIQYF. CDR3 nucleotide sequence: TGCAGCGTTGATACGGGACAGGGGGCAAACATTCAGTACTTC.

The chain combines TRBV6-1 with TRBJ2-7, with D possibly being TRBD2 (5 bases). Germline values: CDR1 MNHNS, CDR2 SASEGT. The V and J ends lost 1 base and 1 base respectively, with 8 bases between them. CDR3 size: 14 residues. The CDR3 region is CASSEVGESYEQYF. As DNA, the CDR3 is TGTGCCAGCAGTGAAGTCGGGGAGTCCTACGAGCAGTACTTC.

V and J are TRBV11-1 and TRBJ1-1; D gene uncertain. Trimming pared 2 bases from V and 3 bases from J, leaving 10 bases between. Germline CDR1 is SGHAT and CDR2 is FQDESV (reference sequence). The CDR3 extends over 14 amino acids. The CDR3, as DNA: TGTGCCAGCAGCTTACCGCACGGATACACTGAAGCTTTCTTT. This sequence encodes CASSLPHGYTEAFF.

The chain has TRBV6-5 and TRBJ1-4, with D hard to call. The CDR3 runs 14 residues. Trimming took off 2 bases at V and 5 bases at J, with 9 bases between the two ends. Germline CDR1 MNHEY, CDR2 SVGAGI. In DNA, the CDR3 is TGTGCCAGCAGTTACAACGGAGAAAATGAAAAACTGTTTTTT. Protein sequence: CASSYNGENEKLFF.

In DNA, the CDR3 is TGTGCCGTCGGGTCGGGGCAGGGGAGAACAGATACGCAGTATTTT. Its protein product is CAVGSGQGRTDTQYF. This chain connects TRBV28 to TRBJ2-3; a possible D gene is TRBD1 (6 bases). Trimming stripped 11 bases from V and 3 bases from J, with 21 bases between. Germline V gene sequence: CDR1 MDHEN, CDR2 SYDVKM. The CDR3 has 15 amino acids.

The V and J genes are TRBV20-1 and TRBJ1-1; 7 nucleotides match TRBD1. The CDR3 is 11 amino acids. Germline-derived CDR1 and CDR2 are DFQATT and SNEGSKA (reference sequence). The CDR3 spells CRGTANTEAFF. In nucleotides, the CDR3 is TGCAGGGGGACAGCGAACACTGAAGCTTTCTTT.

The CDR3 protein is CASSLGGLAGTGELFF. In DNA, the CDR3 is TGCGCCAGCAGCTTGGGGGGACTAGCGGGCACCGGGGAGCTGTTTTTT. V usage is TRBV5-1 and J usage is TRBJ2-2; 12 bases are shared with TRBD2. In germline, CDR1 is SGHRS, CDR2 YFSETQ. V shed 0 bases and J 4 bases; nucleotides not matched to a gene: 1. The CDR3 contains 16 residues.

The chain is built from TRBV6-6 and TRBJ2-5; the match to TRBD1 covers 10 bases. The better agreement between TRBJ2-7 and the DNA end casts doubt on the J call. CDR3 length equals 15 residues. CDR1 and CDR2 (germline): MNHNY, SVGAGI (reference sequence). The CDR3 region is CASSFFGTGVDEQYF. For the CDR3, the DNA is TGTGCCAGCAGCTTCTTCGGGACAGGGGTTGACGAGCAGTACTTC.

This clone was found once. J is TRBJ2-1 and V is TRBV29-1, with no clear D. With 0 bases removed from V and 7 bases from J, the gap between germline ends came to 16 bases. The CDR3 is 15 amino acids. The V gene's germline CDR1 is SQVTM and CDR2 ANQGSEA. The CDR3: CSVEDGEKGLNEQFF. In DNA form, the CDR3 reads TGCAGCGTTGAAGATGGAGAGAAAGGTCTTAATGAGCAGTTCTTC.

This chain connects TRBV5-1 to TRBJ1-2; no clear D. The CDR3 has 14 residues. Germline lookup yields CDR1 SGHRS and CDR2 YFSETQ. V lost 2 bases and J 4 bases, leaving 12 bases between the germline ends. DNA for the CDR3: TGCGCCAGCAGCTTCGGACTGCTTGCCTATGGCTACACCTTC. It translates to CASSFGLLAYGYTF.

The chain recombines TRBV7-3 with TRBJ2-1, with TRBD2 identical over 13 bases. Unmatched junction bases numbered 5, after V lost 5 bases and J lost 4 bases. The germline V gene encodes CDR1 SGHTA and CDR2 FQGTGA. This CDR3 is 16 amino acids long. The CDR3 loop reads CASSTGTSGVYNEQFF. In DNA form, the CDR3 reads TGTGCCAGCAGCACCGGGACTAGCGGGGTATACAATGAGCAGTTCTTC.

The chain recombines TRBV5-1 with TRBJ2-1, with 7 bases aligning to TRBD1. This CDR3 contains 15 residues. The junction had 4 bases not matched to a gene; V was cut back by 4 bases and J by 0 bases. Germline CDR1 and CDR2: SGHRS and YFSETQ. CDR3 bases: TGCGCCAGCAGCCTGGGACAGCTCTCCTACAATGAGCAGTTCTTC. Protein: CASSLGQLSYNEQFF.

This CDR3 reads CASRRTGERTEAFF. CDR3 nucleotide sequence: TGTGCCAGCAGGAGGACAGGGGAAAGGACTGAAGCTTTCTTT. The chain carries TRBV6-1 and TRBJ1-1; 9 bases align to TRBD1. Germline CDR1 is MNHNS and CDR2 is SASEGT. V shed 6 bases, J shed 5 bases, and the junction held 7 bases outside the gene matches. The CDR3 spans 14 residues.

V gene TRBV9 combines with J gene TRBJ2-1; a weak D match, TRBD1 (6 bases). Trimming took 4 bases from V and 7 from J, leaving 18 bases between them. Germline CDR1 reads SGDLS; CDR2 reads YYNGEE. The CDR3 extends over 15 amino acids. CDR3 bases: TGTGCCAGCAGCACCTACAGGGCTGTGGAGAATGAGCAGTTCTTC. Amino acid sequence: CASSTYRAVENEQFF.

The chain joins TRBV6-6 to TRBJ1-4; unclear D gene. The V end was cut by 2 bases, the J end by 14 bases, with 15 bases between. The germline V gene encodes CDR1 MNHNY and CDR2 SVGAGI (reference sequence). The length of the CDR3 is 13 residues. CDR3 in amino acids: CASSYRPEGGLFF. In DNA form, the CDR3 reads TGTGCCAGCAGTTACCGACCAGAGGGCGGGCTGTTTTTT.

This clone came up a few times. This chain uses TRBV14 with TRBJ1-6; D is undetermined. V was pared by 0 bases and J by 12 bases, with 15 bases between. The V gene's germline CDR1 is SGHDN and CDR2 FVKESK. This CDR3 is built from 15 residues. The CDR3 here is CASSQDTPLMVPLHF. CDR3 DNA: TGTGCCAGCAGCCAAGATACCCCATTAATGGTACCCCTCCACTTT.

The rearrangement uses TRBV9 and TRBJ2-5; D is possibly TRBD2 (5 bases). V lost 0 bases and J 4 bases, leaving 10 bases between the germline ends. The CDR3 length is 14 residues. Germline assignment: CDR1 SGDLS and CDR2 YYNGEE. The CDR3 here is CASSVGTGRETQYF. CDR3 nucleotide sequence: TGTGCCAGCAGCGTAGGCACGGGGAGAGAGACCCAGTACTTC. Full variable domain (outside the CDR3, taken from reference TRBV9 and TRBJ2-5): DSGVTQTPKHLITATGQRVTLRCSPRSGDLSVYWYQQSLDQGLQFLIQYYNGEERAKGNILERFSAQQFPDLHSELNLSSLELGDSALYFCASSVGTGRETQYFGPGTRLLVL.